These T cell receptor beta chains were read from a single sample in a study of Ad26.COV2.S vaccination and SARS-CoV-2 variants. Produced via immunoSEQ multiplex PCR; TCRdb's table is partial and in-frame only. The table has fewer than 300,000 clones, more than 75% seen once. The material was peripheral blood, obtained in a trial of Ad26.COV2.S vaccine versus placebo. The receptors shown here come from a person between 18 and 60 years old who received the Ad26.COV2.S COVID-19 vaccine or a placebo. Each CDR3 is given with its conserved first and last residue. D genes are given only for firm matches. Size is stated for part of the rows, as once, few or many counts, or as a class when the clone is expanded.

V	J	size	D	CDR3	DNA
TRBV5-1	TRBJ2-1	-	-	CASSLAREYNEQFF	TGCGCCAGCAGCTTGGCCCGGGAATACAATGAGCAGTTCTTC
TRBV7-9	TRBJ1-1	-	-	CASSFFTGLDTEAFF	TGTGCCAGCAGCTTTTTCACAGGGTTGGACACTGAAGCTTTCTTT
TRBV6-1	TRBJ1-2	-	TRBD1	CASSERQGLDGYTF	TGTGCCAGCAGTGAACGACAGGGATTGGATGGCTACACCTTC
TRBV12-3/TRBV12-4	TRBJ2-3	-	-	CASTPADTQYF	TGTGCCAGCACCCCGGCAGATACGCAGTATTTT
TRBV19	TRBJ2-7	-	-	CASSEMGTGYEQYF	TGTGCCAGTAGCGAAATGGGAACAGGCTACGAGCAGTACTTC
TRBV5-5	TRBJ2-7	once	-	CASSSLALNSYEQYF	TGTGCCAGCAGCTCCCTAGCGCTAAACTCCTACGAGCAGTACTTC
TRBV6-5	TRBJ1-3	once	-	CASRASTSGGNTIYF	TGTGCCAGCAGGGCCTCAACTTCGGGGGGAAACACCATATATTTT
TRBV4-1	TRBJ2-7	-	TRBD2	CASSQSLRGAYEQYF	TGCGCCAGCAGCCAATCCCTTCGGGGGGCCTACGAGCAGTACTTC
TRBV21-1	TRBJ1-5	few	-	CASSKARTGNQPQHF	TGTGCCAGCAGCAAAGCCAGAACAGGGAATCAGCCCCAGCATTTT
TRBV2	TRBJ2-5	-	-	CASSEKAQETQYF	TGTGCCAGCAGTGAAAAGGCCCAAGAGACCCAGTACTTC
TRBV3-1/TRBV3-2	TRBJ2-1	-	-	CASSQGANSYNEQFF	TGTGCCAGCAGCCAGGGGGCTAACTCCTACAATGAGCAGTTCTTC
TRBV19	TRBJ2-1	-	TRBD2	CASSSGRAHNEQFF	TGTGCCAGTAGTAGCGGGAGGGCCCACAATGAGCAGTTCTTC
TRBV19	TRBJ2-7	few	-	CASSSQGVKEQYF	TGTGCCAGTAGTTCCCAGGGAGTTAAGGAGCAGTACTTC
TRBV13	TRBJ2-3	-	TRBD2	CASSQTPSGGGTDTQYF	TGTGCCAGCAGCCAAACACCTAGCGGTGGGGGCACAGATACGCAGTATTTT
TRBV5-6	TRBJ2-7	-	TRBD2	CASASGNSYEQYF	TGTGCCAGCGCCAGCGGGAACTCCTACGAGCAGTACTTC
TRBV2	TRBJ2-2	-	TRBD2	CASRPGLANTGELFF	TGTGCCAGCAGGCCGGGACTAGCGAACACCGGGGAGCTGTTTTTT
TRBV9	TRBJ2-7	-	-	CASSVDVDSHYEQYF	TGTGCCAGCAGCGTAGATGTTGACAGCCACTACGAGCAGTACTTC
TRBV7-2	TRBJ2-7	-	-	CASSLGGALYEQYF	TGTGCCAGCAGCTTAGGGGGGGCCCTCTACGAGCAGTACTTC
TRBV5-1	TRBJ1-1	-	-	CASSLPGGMNTEAFF	TGCGCCAGCAGCTTGCCAGGAGGGATGAACACTGAAGCTTTCTTT
TRBV5-4	TRBJ1-3	-	-	CASSRWLSGNTIYF	TGTGCCAGCAGCCGATGGCTCTCTGGAAACACCATATATTTT
TRBV5-1	TRBJ2-3	-	TRBD2	CASSLGTSGITDTQYF	TGCGCCAGCAGCTTGGGGACTAGCGGGATCACAGATACGCAGTATTTT
TRBV2	TRBJ2-3	-	TRBD2	CASTKSFGGRRVDTQYF	TGTGCCAGCACTAAATCTTTCGGCGGGAGGAGAGTAGATACGCAGTATTTT
TRBV5-4	TRBJ1-1	-	TRBD1	CASRRDRGTRTLVDTEAFF	TGTGCCAGCAGAAGGGACAGGGGAACGAGAACACTGGTCGACACTGAAGCTTTCTTT
TRBV30	TRBJ1-2	-	-	CAWTGQLNYGYTF	TGTGCCTGGACCGGGCAGTTGAACTATGGCTACACCTTC
TRBV30	TRBJ1-5	few	-	CAWSVGRVEPQHF	TGTGCCTGGAGTGTAGGGCGGGTAGAGCCCCAGCATTTT
TRBV7-8	TRBJ1-5	-	TRBD1	CASSLGATGARHQPQHF	TGTGCCAGCAGCTTAGGCGCGACAGGGGCCCGACATCAGCCCCAGCATTTT
TRBV2	TRBJ2-5	-	-	CASSAPRGGGETQYF	TGTGCCAGCAGTGCGCCCCGGGGAGGTGGAGAGACCCAGTACTTC
TRBV19	TRBJ1-6	-	-	CASSTVTGASPLHF	TGTGCCAGTAGTACAGTAACCGGTGCTTCACCCCTCCACTTT
TRBV4-1	TRBJ1-2	once	-	CASSVSRGGYGYTF	TGCGCCAGCAGCGTCTCTCGGGGTGGTTATGGCTACACCTTC
TRBV7-8	TRBJ1-4	-	-	CASSLSTGSEKLFF	TGTGCCAGCAGCTTATCCACAGGGTCTGAAAAACTGTTTTTT
TRBV7-3	TRBJ2-3	-	TRBD2	CASSSQAGGADTQYF	TGTGCCAGCAGCTCCCAAGCGGGGGGGGCAGATACGCAGTATTTT
TRBV9	TRBJ1-6	-	-	CASSVETGSPLHF	TGTGCCAGCAGCGTAGAGACGGGTTCACCCCTCCACTTT
TRBV11-2	TRBJ2-6	once	-	CASSPYSSGANVLTF	TGTGCCAGCAGCCCATATAGCTCTGGGGCCAACGTCCTGACTTTC
TRBV5-1	TRBJ1-1	-	TRBD1	CASSSGTGQNTEAFF	TGCGCCAGCAGCAGTGGGACAGGGCAAAACACTGAAGCTTTCTTT
TRBV5-5	TRBJ2-1	-	TRBD2	CASSLGTSSLYNEQFF	TGTGCCAGCAGCTTGGGGACTAGCTCCCTCTACAATGAGCAGTTCTTC
TRBV29-1	TRBJ2-7	-	-	CSVNRLGRGSEQYF	TGCAGCGTCAATAGACTAGGGAGAGGTAGCGAGCAGTACTTC
TRBV5-5	TRBJ2-3	-	-	CASSLSSAWDTQYF	TGTGCCAGCAGCTTGAGTTCCGCCTGGGATACGCAGTATTTT
TRBV5-4	TRBJ2-5	once	TRBD1	CASSSTGSETQYF	TGTGCCAGCAGCTCGACAGGGTCCGAGACCCAGTACTTC
TRBV27	TRBJ2-7	-	TRBD1	CASRIQGAYEQYF	TGTGCCAGCAGGATACAGGGGGCCTACGAGCAGTACTTC
TRBV7-3	TRBJ1-1	-	-	CASSLGAGNTEAFF	TGTGCCAGCAGTTTAGGGGCAGGGAACACTGAAGCTTTCTTT
TRBV9	TRBJ1-1	-	-	CASSPVGADTEAFF	TGTGCCAGCAGCCCAGTGGGGGCGGACACTGAAGCTTTCTTT